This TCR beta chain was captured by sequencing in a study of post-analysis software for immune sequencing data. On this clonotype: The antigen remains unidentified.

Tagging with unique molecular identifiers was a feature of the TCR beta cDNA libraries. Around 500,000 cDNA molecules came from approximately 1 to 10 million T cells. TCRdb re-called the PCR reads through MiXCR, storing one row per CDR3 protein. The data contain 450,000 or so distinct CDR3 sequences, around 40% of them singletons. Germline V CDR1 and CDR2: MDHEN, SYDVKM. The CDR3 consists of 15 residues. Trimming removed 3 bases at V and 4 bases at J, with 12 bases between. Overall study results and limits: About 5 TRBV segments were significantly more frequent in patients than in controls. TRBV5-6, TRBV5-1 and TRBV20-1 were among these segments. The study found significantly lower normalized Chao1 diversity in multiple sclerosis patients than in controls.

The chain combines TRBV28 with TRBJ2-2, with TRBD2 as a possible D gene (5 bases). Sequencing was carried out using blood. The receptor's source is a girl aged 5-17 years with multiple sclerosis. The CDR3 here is CASSFTGKLTGELFF. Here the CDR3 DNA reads TGTGCCAGCAGTTTCACCGGGAAGCTCACCGGGGAGCTGTTTTTT.